This is a list of T cell receptor beta chains from one sample in a study of shared clonotypes between healthy human individuals. Using immunoSEQ multiplex PCR, the repertoire was profiled, and TCRdb retains in-frame clones only, with some absent. This sample has some 2,000,000 clones; roughly 94% occur once, and the top ten carry 1.1%. What was sequenced was naive CD8+ T cells sorted from blood. These TCRs come from a man younger than 35 in good health. CDR3s include the opening cysteine and the closing phenylalanine or tryptophan. Fields, in order: D gene, clone size, V gene, J gene, CDR3 DNA, CDR3 protein. D genes are given only for firm matches. Expanded clones get a size class; other rows say once, few or many, or leave the size out.

>-|-|TRBV7-9|TRBJ1-1
TGTGCCAGCAGCTTAGAGGGCGGGGCTGAAGCTTTCTTT
CASSLEGGAEAFF
>-|-|TRBV15|TRBJ2-7
TGTGCCACCAGCAGAGACAGGTCCTCCTACGAGCAGTACTTC
CATSRDRSSYEQYF
>TRBD2|-|TRBV27|TRBJ2-1
TGTGCCAGCAGTAGTAGCGGGGGGGTCAGTGAGCAGTTCTTC
CASSSSGGVSEQFF
>-|-|TRBV2|TRBJ2-1
TGTGCCAGCGGGGGGGCCGCATCGGTTGAGCAGTTCTTC
CASGGAASVEQFF
>-|-|TRBV19|TRBJ2-7
TGTGCCAGTACGGGCGGGAATCTCGAGCAGTACTTC
CASTGGNLEQYF
>-|-|TRBV5-5|TRBJ2-7
TGTGCCAGCAGCTCCGGGACGCCCGAGCAGTACTTC
CASSSGTPEQYF
>-|-|TRBV6-1|TRBJ2-7
TGTGCCAACTCCGTGGGGCTAGCTTACGAGCAGTACTTC
CANSVGLAYEQYF
>-|once|TRBV4-2|TRBJ2-3
TGTGCCAGCAGCCAAAGGGGCTCCGCAGATACGCAGTATTTT
CASSQRGSADTQYF
>-|-|TRBV2|TRBJ1-3
TGTGCCAGCCTCGACGGAATCTCTGGAAACACCATATATTTT
CASLDGISGNTIYF
>-|-|TRBV13|TRBJ2-7
TGTGCCAGCAGCCCCAGCGGTGGGGCAACCTACGAGCAGTACTTC
CASSPSGGATYEQYF
>TRBD1|once|TRBV28|TRBJ1-5
TGTGCCAGCAGTCTGGGACAGGGGCTCGCAGGGGGCCAGCCCCAGCATTTT
CASSLGQGLAGGQPQHF
>-|-|TRBV30|TRBJ2-1
TGTGCCGGGATACGGGCGAACTCCTACAATGAGCAGTTCTTC
CAGIRANSYNEQFF
>-|-|TRBV7-9|TRBJ2-2
TGTGCCAGCAGCTTAGTGGAGGCCACCGGGGAGCTGTTTTTT
CASSLVEATGELFF
>-|-|TRBV6-5|TRBJ1-1
TGTGCCAGCAGTCTTACAGCGAACACTGAAGCTTTCTTT
CASSLTANTEAFF
>-|once|TRBV4-3|TRBJ2-3
TGCGCCAGCAGCCAAGAGTACCAGCGGGCTCTTACCAGCACAGATACGCAGTATTTT
CASSQEYQRALTSTDTQYF
>-|-|TRBV7-9|TRBJ2-2
TGTGCCAGCAGCTTAGTAGGCGGGGAGCTGTTTTTT
CASSLVGGELFF
>-|-|TRBV7-9|TRBJ2-5
TGTGCCAGCAGCCCCGAGGGGGGGAAAGAGGGAGAGACCCAGTACTTC
CASSPEGGKEGETQYF
>-|-|TRBV7-9|TRBJ1-3
TGTGCCAGCAGCTTAGCGCAGGGGTTCTCGAACACCATATATTTT
CASSLAQGFSNTIYF
>-|-|TRBV29-1|TRBJ2-2
TGCAGCGTTGCCCCGGGACTCAGGGCCACCGGGGAGCTGTTTTTT
CSVAPGLRATGELFF
>-|-|TRBV4-1|TRBJ1-4
TGCGCCAGCAGCCACGGGGAAGGGACGGGGACTAATGAAAAACTGTTTTTT
CASSHGEGTGTNEKLFF
>-|-|TRBV11-2|TRBJ2-5
TGTGCCAGCAGTCGACCCGGCACAGAGACCCAGTACTTC
CASSRPGTETQYF
>-|-|TRBV15|TRBJ1-4
TGTGCCACCAGCAGAGACATAGGACAGAGATCCCATGAAAAACTGTTTTTT
CATSRDIGQRSHEKLFF
>-|-|TRBV11-2|TRBJ2-7
TGTGCCAGCAGCCTAGAAATGGATGGCTGGTCTTACGAGCAGTACTTC
CASSLEMDGWSYEQYF
>-|-|TRBV7-7|TRBJ2-7
TGTGCTAGCAGCTTAACGGCGTCTGGCGAGCAGTACTTC
CASSLTASGEQYF
>-|once|TRBV4-1|TRBJ2-7
TGCGCCAGCAGCCAATCGGGCGGCTACGAGCAGTACTTC
CASSQSGGYEQYF
>TRBD1|-|TRBV27|TRBJ2-7
TGTGCCAGCAGTTCCTCAGCCCCGGGACAGATATACGAGCAGTACTTC
CASSSSAPGQIYEQYF
>-|-|TRBV19|TRBJ1-5
TGTGCCAGTAGTATAGCGCCAGGGTGGGGTGATCAGCCCCAGCATTTT
CASSIAPGWGDQPQHF
>-|-|TRBV7-8|TRBJ2-7
TGTGCCAGCAGCCCCACAGGGTATCAAACCTACGAGCAGTACTTC
CASSPTGYQTYEQYF
>TRBD1|-|TRBV4-1|TRBJ2-5
TGCGCCAGCAGCCCCGACAGGGGGCAAGAAGAGACCCAGTACTTC
CASSPDRGQEETQYF
>-|-|TRBV11-2|TRBJ1-1
TGTGCCAGCAGCTTTTCGGAAGAGTGGACTGAAGCTTTCTTT
CASSFSEEWTEAFF
>-|-|TRBV30|TRBJ2-5
TGTGCCTGGGAAACAGGGTCGCAGGAGACCCAGTACTTC
CAWETGSQETQYF
>-|-|TRBV7-9|TRBJ1-2
TGTGCCAGCAGCTTACTCGACCCTGGCTACACCTTC
CASSLLDPGYTF
>TRBD1|-|TRBV4-1|TRBJ2-5
TGCGCCAGCAGCCAAGATCTCCCAGGGGGCATTGAAGAGACCCAGTACTTC
CASSQDLPGGIEETQYF
>TRBD1|-|TRBV7-9|TRBJ1-1
TGTGCCAGCAGCGGAAGCCTCGACCTAACAGGGGGCACTGAAGCTTTCTTT
CASSGSLDLTGGTEAFF
>-|once|TRBV12-5|TRBJ2-3
TGTGCTAGTGGTTTGGTTCGCGGGAGCACAGATACGCAGTATTTT
CASGLVRGSTDTQYF
>-|-|TRBV7-2|TRBJ1-1
TGTGCCAGCGCACTCGGGCCAATCACTGAAGCTTTCTTT
CASALGPITEAFF
>-|once|TRBV2|TRBJ1-5
TGTGCCAGCGGCGAGCGATTTGCGAGCAATCAGCCCCAGCATTTT
CASGERFASNQPQHF
>-|-|TRBV6-5|TRBJ1-1
TGTGCCAGCGGTCCTTGGGGAAACACTGAAGCTTTCTTT
CASGPWGNTEAFF
>-|-|TRBV27|TRBJ2-7
TGTGCCAGCAGTCCCCAGGGGGCGGGAGTCTACGAGCAGTACTTC
CASSPQGAGVYEQYF
>-|-|TRBV15|TRBJ1-1
TGTGCCACCAGCAGAGATTTCGGGAGTTCGGGCACTGAAGCTTTCTTT
CATSRDFGSSGTEAFF
>-|-|TRBV15|TRBJ1-6
TGTGCCACCAGCAGACAGGGAATAGGGGAGGATTCACCCCTCCACTTT
CATSRQGIGEDSPLHF
>TRBD1|-|TRBV6-6|TRBJ1-1
TGTGCCAGCAGTTACGCCCTTGGGCAGGGGGCTTCTGAAGCTTTCTTT
CASSYALGQGASEAFF
>-|-|TRBV7-9|TRBJ2-3
TGTGCCAGCTCAGGACCCACAGATACGCAGTATTTT
CASSGPTDTQYF
>TRBD2|-|TRBV4-3|TRBJ2-5
TGCGCCAGCAGCCAACTTCTAGCGGGAGGGCAGACCCAGTACTTC
CASSQLLAGGQTQYF
>-|-|TRBV11-2|TRBJ1-6
TGTGCCAGCAGCTTAGTAGCGGAAGGGAATTCACCCCTCCACTTT
CASSLVAEGNSPLHF
>TRBD2|-|TRBV7-9|TRBJ2-2
TGTGCCAGCAGTCCTAGCGGGGACACCGGGGAGCTGTTTTTT
CASSPSGDTGELFF
>-|-|TRBV4-2|TRBJ1-1
TGTGCCAGCAGCCAAGAACAGCAGGGTGGGGAGGCTGAAGCTTTCTTT
CASSQEQQGGEAEAFF
>-|-|TRBV27|TRBJ1-5
TGTGCCAGCAGGGAGTACACCTATAGCAATCAGCCCCAGCATTTT
CASREYTYSNQPQHF
>-|-|TRBV25-1|TRBJ2-1
TGTGCCAGCAGTGAATCGGAGTTGGGGAATGAGCAGTTCTTC
CASSESELGNEQFF
>-|-|TRBV13|TRBJ1-1
TGTGCCAGCAGCTTAGGCCCGGGTGGGAACACTGAAGCTTTCTTT
CASSLGPGGNTEAFF
>-|-|TRBV9|TRBJ1-1
TGTGCCAGCAGCGGAATCGGGACAACGAACACTGAAGCTTTCTTT
CASSGIGTTNTEAFF
>-|-|TRBV30|TRBJ1-2
TGTGCCTGGAGTCTACTGGGGGGGAACTATGGCTACACCTTC
CAWSLLGGNYGYTF
>-|-|TRBV6-5|TRBJ2-2
TGTGCCAGCAGTTACTATCTGACACCAGACACCGGGGAGCTGTTTTTT
CASSYYLTPDTGELFF
>-|-|TRBV19|TRBJ1-2
TGTGCCACCGACGGCACTAACTATGGCTACACCTTC
CATDGTNYGYTF
>-|-|TRBV5-1|TRBJ2-5
TGCGCCAGCAGCTTGGTAACAGGCCTCCAAGAGACCCAGTACTTC
CASSLVTGLQETQYF